This T cell receptor (gamma chain) comes out of a study of γδ T cells in repeated Plasmodium falciparum infection. Study results and caveats: Vdelta2-negative gammadelta repertoires, largely Vdelta1+, seemingly showed infection-driven waves of new clonal selection.

The CDR3 extends over 17 amino acids. Germline V gives CDR1 GITISATS, CDR2 ISYDGTV (reference sequence). This clone was picked up a small number of times. The antigen remains unidentified. Given a far larger clone just one base away, this is likely a sequencing read error. Distinct nucleotide sequences in the sample also encode this CDR3. Each sorted gammadelta sample had TRG and TRD chains sequenced. TCRdb reanalysed the multiplex PCR reads via CATT. The table shows more than 20,000 gamma-chain clones, with around 3% occurring only once. Bulk repertoires came from Vgamma9/Vdelta2+ or Vdelta2-negative gammadelta T cells flow-sorted from PBMC.

Called V gene: TRGV9; the J gene was not called. Source material: gamma-delta T cells from blood. This receptor was taken from a pool of human donors (malaria-infected and uninfected, not separated). DNA of the CDR3: TGTGCCTTGTGGGAGGTCCTCCAAGAGTTGGGCAAAAAAATCAAGGTGTTT. This encodes CALWEVLQELGKKIKVF.